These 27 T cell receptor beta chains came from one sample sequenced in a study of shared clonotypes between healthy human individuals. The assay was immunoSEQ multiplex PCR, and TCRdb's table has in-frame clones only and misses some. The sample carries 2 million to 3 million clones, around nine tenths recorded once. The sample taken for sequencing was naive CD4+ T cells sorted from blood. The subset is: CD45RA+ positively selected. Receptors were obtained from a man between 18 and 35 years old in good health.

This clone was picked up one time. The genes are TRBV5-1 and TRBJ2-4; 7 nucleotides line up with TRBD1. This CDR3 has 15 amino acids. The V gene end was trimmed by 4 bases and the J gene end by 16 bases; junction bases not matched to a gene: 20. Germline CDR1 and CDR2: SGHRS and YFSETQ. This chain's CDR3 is CASSPTGGQRGVTYF. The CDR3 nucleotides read TGCGCCAGCAGCCCCACTGGGGGACAGAGAGGGGTTACATACTTC.

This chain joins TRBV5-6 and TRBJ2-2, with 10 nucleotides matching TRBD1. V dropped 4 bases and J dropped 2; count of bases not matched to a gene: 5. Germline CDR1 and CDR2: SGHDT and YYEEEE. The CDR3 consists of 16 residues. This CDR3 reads CASSGRDRGNTGELFF. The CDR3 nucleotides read TGTGCCAGCAGCGGCCGGGACAGGGGAAACACCGGGGAGCTGTTTTTT.

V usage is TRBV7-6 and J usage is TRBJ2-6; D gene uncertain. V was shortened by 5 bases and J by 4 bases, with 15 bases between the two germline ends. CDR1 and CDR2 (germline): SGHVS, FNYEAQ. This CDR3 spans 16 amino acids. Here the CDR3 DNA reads TGTGCCAGCAGCGCCGCCAGTAGTCCCGGGGCCAACGTCCTGACTTTC. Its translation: CASSAASSPGANVLTF.

The CDR3 sequence is CASSFLVGHEQYF. DNA for the CDR3: TGTGCCAGCAGCTTTCTCGTAGGCCACGAGCAGTACTTC. The gene calls are TRBV7-9 and TRBJ2-7; no clear D gene. V dropped 3 bases and J dropped 5 bases, with 11 bases sitting between them. The CDR3 contains 13 residues. CDR1 and CDR2 (germline): SEHNR, FQNEAQ (reference sequence).

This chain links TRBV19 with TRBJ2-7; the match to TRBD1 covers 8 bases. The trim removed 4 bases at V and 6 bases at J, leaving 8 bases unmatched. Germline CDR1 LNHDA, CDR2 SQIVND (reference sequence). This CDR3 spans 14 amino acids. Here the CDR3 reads CASSTTGAYVEQYF. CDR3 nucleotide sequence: TGTGCCAGTAGTACGACAGGGGCTTATGTCGAGCAGTACTTC. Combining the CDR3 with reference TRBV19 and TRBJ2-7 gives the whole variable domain DGGITQSPKYLFRKEGQNVTLSCEQNLNHDAMYWYRQDPGQGLRLIYYSQIVNDFQKGDIAEGYSVSREKKESFPLTVTSAQKNPTAFYLCASSTTGAYVEQYFGPGTRLTVT.

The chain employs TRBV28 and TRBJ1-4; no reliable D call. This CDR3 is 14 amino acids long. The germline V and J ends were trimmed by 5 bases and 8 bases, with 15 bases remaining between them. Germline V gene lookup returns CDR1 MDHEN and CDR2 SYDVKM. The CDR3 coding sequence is TGTGCCAGCAGTCCACCCCCCAGAGGGGAAAAACTGTTTTTT. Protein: CASSPPPRGEKLFF.

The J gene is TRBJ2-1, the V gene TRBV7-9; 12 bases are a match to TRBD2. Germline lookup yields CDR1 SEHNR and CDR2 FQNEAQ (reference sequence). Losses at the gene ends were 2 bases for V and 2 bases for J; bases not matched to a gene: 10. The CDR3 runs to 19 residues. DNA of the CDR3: TGTGCCAGCAGCTTATTTCGGCTAGCGGGAGGGCTCGCCTACAATGAGCAGTTCTTC. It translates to CASSLFRLAGGLAYNEQFF.

As DNA, the CDR3 is TGTGCCAGCAGCCCGCCCCGGACAGGCCCCTACAATGAGCAGTTCTTC. Its protein is CASSPPRTGPYNEQFF. The chain is built from TRBV11-3 and TRBJ2-1, with 7 positions matching TRBD1. Looked up from germline, CDR1 is SGHNT and CDR2 is YENEEA. After removal of 5 bases from V and 2 bases from J, the junction contained 9 bases not matched to a gene. The CDR3 totals 16 residues.

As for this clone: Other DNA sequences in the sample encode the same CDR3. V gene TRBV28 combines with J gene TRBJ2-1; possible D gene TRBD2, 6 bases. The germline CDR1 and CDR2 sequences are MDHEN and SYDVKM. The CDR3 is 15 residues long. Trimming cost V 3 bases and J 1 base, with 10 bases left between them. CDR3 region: CASSLEGSSYNEQFF. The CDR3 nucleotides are TGTGCCAGCAGTTTGGAGGGGTCGTCCTACAATGAGCAGTTCTTC.

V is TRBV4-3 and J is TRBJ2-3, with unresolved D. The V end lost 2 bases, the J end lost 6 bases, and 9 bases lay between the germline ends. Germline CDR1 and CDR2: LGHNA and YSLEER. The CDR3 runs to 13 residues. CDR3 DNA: TGCGCCAGCAGCCAATTGGATGGTGATACGCAGTATTTT. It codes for CASSQLDGDTQYF.

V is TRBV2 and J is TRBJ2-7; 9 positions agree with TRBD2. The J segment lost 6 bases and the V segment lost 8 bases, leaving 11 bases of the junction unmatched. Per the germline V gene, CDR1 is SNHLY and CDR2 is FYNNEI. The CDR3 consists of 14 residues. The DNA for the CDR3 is TGTGCCAGCGAGGGCGGGAGGGCCGCGGGCGAGCAGTACTTC. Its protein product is CASEGGRAAGEQYF.

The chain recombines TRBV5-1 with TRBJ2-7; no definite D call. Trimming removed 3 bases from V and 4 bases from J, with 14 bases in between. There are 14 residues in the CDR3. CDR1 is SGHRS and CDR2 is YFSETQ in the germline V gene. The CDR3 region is CASSSVAADYEQYF. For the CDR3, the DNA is TGCGCCAGCAGCTCTGTGGCGGCGGATTACGAGCAGTACTTC.

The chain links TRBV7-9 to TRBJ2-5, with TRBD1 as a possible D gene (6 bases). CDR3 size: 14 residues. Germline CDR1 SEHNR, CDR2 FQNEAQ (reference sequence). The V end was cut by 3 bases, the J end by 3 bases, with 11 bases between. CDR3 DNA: TGTGCCAGCAGCTTTTACAGGGACGAAGAGACCCAGTACTTC. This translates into CASSFYRDEETQYF.

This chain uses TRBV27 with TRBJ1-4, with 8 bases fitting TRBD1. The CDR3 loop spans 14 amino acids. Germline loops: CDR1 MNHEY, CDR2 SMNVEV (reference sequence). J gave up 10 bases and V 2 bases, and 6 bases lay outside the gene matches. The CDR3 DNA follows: TGTGCCAGCAGTTTAGTGGCAGGGGGCAGAAAACTGTTTTTT. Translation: CASSLVAGGRKLFF. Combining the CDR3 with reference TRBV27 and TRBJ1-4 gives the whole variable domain EAQVTQNPRYLITVTGKKLTVTCSQNMNHEYMSWYRQDPGLGLRQIYYSMNVEVTDKGDVPEGYKVSRKEKRNFPLILESPSPNQTSLYFCASSLVAGGRKLFFGSGTQLSVL.

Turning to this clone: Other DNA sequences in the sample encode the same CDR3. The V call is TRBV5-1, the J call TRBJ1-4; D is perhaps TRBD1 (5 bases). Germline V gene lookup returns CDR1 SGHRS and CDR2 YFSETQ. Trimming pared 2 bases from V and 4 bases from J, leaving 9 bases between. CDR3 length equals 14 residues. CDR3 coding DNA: TGCGCCAGCAGCTTATTGGGGGTTAATGAAAAACTGTTTTTT. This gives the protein CASSLLGVNEKLFF.

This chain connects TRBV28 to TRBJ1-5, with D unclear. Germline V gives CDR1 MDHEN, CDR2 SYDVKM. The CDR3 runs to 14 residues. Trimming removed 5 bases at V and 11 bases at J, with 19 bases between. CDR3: CASSTPDTPVTQHF. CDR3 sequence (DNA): TGTGCCAGCAGTACCCCCGACACCCCGGTGACCCAGCATTTT.

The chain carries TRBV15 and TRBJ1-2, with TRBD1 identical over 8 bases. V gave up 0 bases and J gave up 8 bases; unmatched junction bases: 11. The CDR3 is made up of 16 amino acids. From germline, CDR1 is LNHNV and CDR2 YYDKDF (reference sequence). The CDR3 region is CATSRDSPTGAGGYTF. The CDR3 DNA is TGTGCCACCAGCAGAGATAGCCCGACAGGGGCGGGGGGCTACACCTTC.

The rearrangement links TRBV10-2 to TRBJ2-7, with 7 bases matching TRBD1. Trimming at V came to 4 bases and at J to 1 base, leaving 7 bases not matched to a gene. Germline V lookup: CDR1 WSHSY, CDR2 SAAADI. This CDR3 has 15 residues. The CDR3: CASSVSETGSYEQYF. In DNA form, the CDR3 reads TGCGCCAGCAGTGTTTCTGAGACAGGGTCCTACGAGCAGTACTTC.

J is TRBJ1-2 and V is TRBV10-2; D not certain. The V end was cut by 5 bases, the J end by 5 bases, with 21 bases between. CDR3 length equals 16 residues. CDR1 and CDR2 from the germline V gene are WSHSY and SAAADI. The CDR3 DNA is TGCGCCAGCAGTAAAGCCGGAGCCGACGTCGGGTATGGCTACACCTTC. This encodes CASSKAGADVGYGYTF.

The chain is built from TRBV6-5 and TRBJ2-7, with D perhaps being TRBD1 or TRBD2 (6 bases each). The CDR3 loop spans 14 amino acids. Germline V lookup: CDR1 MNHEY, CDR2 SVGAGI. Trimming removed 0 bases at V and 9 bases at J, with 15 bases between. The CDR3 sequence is CASSYSSGADGQYF. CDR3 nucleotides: TGTGCCAGCAGTTACTCATCGGGGGCCGACGGGCAGTACTTC.

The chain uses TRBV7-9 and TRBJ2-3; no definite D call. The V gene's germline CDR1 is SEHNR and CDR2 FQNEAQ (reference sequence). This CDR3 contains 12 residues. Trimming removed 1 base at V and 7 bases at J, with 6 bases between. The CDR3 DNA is TGTGCCAGCAGCTTAGGGCCCAATACGCAGTATTTT. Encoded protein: CASSLGPNTQYF. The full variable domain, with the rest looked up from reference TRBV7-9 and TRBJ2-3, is DTGVSQNPRHKITKRGQNVTFRCDPISEHNRLYWYRQTLGQGPEFLTYFQNEAQLEKSRLLSDRFSAERPKGSFSTLEIQRTEQGDSAMYLCASSLGPNTQYFGPGTRLTVL.

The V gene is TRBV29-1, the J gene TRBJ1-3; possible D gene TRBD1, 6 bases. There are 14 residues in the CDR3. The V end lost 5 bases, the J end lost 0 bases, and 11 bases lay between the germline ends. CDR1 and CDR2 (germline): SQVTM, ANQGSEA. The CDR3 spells CSVLTGGSGNTIYF. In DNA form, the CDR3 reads TGCAGCGTTTTGACAGGTGGCTCTGGAAACACCATATATTTT.

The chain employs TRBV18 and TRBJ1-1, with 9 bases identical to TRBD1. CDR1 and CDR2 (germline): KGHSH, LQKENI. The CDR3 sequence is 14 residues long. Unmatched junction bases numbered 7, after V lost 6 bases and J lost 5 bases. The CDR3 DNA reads TGTGCCAGCTCCCAAGGACAGGGGAAAACTGAAGCTTTCTTT. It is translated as CASSQGQGKTEAFF. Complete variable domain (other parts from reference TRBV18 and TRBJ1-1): NAGVMQNPRHLVRRRGQEARLRCSPMKGHSHVYWYRQLPEEGLKFMVYLQKENIIDESGMPKERFSAEFPKEGPSILRIQQVVRGDSAAYFCASSQGQGKTEAFFGQGTRLTVV.

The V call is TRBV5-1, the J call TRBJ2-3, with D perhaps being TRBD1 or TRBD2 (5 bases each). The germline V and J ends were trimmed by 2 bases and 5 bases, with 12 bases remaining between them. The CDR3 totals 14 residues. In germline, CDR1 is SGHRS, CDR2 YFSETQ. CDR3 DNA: TGCGCCAGCAGCTTCGGGACCACCAGAGATACGCAGTATTTT. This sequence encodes CASSFGTTRDTQYF.

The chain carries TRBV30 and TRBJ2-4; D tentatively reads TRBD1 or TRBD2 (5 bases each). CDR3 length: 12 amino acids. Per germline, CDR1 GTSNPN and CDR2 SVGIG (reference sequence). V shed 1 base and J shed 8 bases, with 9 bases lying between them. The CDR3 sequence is CAWSGLGDIQYF. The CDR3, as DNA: TGTGCCTGGAGTGGGTTGGGGGACATTCAGTACTTC.

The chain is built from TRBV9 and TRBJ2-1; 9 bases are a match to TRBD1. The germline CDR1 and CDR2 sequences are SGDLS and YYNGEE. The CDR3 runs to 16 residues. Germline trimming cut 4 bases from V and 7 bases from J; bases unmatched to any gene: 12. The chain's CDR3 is CASSLHPGQGGNEQFF. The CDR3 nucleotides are TGTGCCAGCAGCCTACACCCGGGACAGGGCGGGAATGAGCAGTTCTTC.

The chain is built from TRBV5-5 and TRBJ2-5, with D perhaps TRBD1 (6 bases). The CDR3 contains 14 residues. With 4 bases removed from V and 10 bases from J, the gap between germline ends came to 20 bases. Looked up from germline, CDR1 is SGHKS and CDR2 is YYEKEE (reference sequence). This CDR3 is CASSPDSSPRVQYF. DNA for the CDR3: TGTGCCAGCAGCCCGGACAGTTCACCGAGGGTCCAGTACTTC.